Presented here are 5 T cell receptor beta chains from one specimen sequenced in a study of T cells in localized non-small cell lung cancer. TCRdb's table, derived via immunoSEQ multiplex PCR, lists solely in-frame clones and lacks some. The table lists 2,500 to 3,000 clones, 28% of them singletons. The input for sequencing was lung tumor tissue, taken before any cancer treatment. The receptors stem from a female donor aged 60 or older with stage I lung adenocarcinoma.

This clone was counted a few times. This chain uses TRBV28 with TRBJ1-2; 11 positions match TRBD1. Per germline, CDR1 MDHEN and CDR2 SYDVKM. V lost 7 bases and J lost 8; bases outside the gene matches: 12. The CDR3 spans 15 residues. The CDR3 bases are TGTGCCAGCACCAGTCCCGGGACAGGGGGTCGAGGCTACACCTTC. This encodes CASTSPGTGGRGYTF.

This chain connects TRBV11-3 to TRBJ2-2; maybe TRBD2 (6 bases). Trimming took off 2 bases at V and 3 bases at J, with 10 bases between the two ends. Germline V gene data show CDR1 as SGHNT and CDR2 as YENEEA. The CDR3 is made up of 15 amino acids. The DNA for the CDR3 is TGTGCCAGCAGCTTAAGCGGGCTGTACACCGGGGAGCTGTTTTTT. It codes for CASSLSGLYTGELFF.

V usage is TRBV6-8 and J usage is TRBJ2-6, with D possibly matching TRBD2 (5 bases). The germline gives CDR1 MNHGY, CDR2 SAAAGT. V was trimmed by 1 base and J by 4 bases, leaving 11 bases between them. CDR3 length: 16 residues. The CDR3 region is CASSYLREMGANVLTF. In DNA form, the CDR3 reads TGTGCCAGCAGTTACTTGAGGGAAATGGGGGCCAACGTCCTGACTTTC.

This chain joins TRBV10-3 and TRBJ1-1, with D unclear. With 2 bases removed from V and 2 bases from J, the gap between germline ends came to 9 bases. Germline V gene data show CDR1 as ENHRY and CDR2 as SYGVKD. CDR3 length: 14 amino acids. The CDR3 sequence is CAISERTGNTEAFF. The CDR3 DNA reads as TGTGCCATCAGTGAGCGGACTGGAAACACTGAAGCTTTCTTT.

The chain employs TRBV18 and TRBJ2-5; D gene uncertain. Looked up from germline, CDR1 is KGHSH and CDR2 is LQKENI. CDR3 length: 13 amino acids. V was shortened by 2 bases and J by 5 bases, with 9 bases between the two germline ends. The CDR3 sequence is CASSPIGRETQYF. For the CDR3, the DNA is TGTGCCAGCTCACCAATCGGTAGGGAGACCCAGTACTTC.